This T cell receptor beta chain was observed in a study of cytomegalovirus exposure and HLA in healthy donors. Overall study findings and caveats: In a later analysis, at a false discovery rate of 0.05, some 17,000 TCR beta sequences were associated with HLA alleles. Further analysis was carried out later, and it showed several of the most significant clusters appearing linked to common viral pathogens. According to the study, 160 or so TCR beta chains were cytomegalovirus-associated.

The PCR had 60 Vbeta and 13 Jbeta primers. Using immunoSEQ multiplex PCR, the repertoire was profiled, and TCRdb retains in-frame clones only, with some absent. This table holds tens of thousands of clones, 7.5% to 8.5% found once. Note on this clone: What it binds is unknown.

Germline V lookup: CDR1 GTSNPN, CDR2 SVGIG (reference sequence). The CDR3 loop spans 14 amino acids. Trimming stripped 1 base from V and 3 bases from J, with 13 bases between. Sequencing input: PBMCs. V gene TRBV30 combines with J gene TRBJ2-7; TRBD1 is a possible D gene (5 bases). The source of this sequence is a man aged 45-65 years in good health and CMV-seronegative. Here the CDR3 reads CAWSGAGKGYEQYF. In DNA form, the CDR3 reads TGTGCCTGGAGTGGGGCAGGGAAAGGCTACGAGCAGTACTTC.